This is a list of T cell receptor beta chains from one sample in a study of blood T cells in healthy people across ages. MiXCR, run by TCRdb on the 5' RACE reads, gives a single entry per CDR3 protein. The sample holds under 800,000 distinct CDR3 sequences, around 20% seen once. The sequencing sample was made of blood. The receptors derive from a man between 65 and 85 years old in good health. Each CDR3 is given with its conserved first and last residue. D genes are given only for firm matches. Clone sizes are given selectively: once, few, many, or a class where the clone is expanded.

DNA: TGTGCCAGCAGCTCCGGGACATATGCCTACGAGCAGTACTTC
CDR3: CASSSGTYAYEQYF
D: NA
J: TRBJ2-7
V: TRBV5-6
size: NA

DNA: TGTGCTTCGAAAGCCTCTGGGGCCAACGTCCTGACTTTC
CDR3: CASKASGANVLTF
D: NA
J: TRBJ2-6
V: TRBV6-2/TRBV6-3
size: NA

DNA: TGTGCCAGCAGCCAAGAGGGGCACACACAGGGGGCTGGAAACACCATATATTTT
CDR3: CASSQEGHTQGAGNTIYF
D: TRBD1
J: TRBJ1-3
V: TRBV4-2
size: NA

DNA: TGTGCCATCACCCAGGAGATGAACACTGAAGCTTTCTTT
CDR3: CAITQEMNTEAFF
D: NA
J: TRBJ1-1
V: TRBV10-3
size: NA

DNA: TGTGCCAGCAGTTCGTCACCGGGTCAAAGCTCCTACGAGCAGTACTTC
CDR3: CASSSSPGQSSYEQYF
D: NA
J: TRBJ2-7
V: TRBV27
size: NA

DNA: TGTGCCAGCAGTTCCCGTTCCAGGGAAGGCACCAAAAACATTCAGTACTTC
CDR3: CASSSRSREGTKNIQYF
D: NA
J: TRBJ2-4
V: TRBV28
size: many

DNA: TGTGCCAGCAGCCAAGTGAAGTACGTAGCGGGAGGGCCGGGGGAGCAGTTCTTC
CDR3: CASSQVKYVAGGPGEQFF
D: TRBD2
J: TRBJ2-1
V: TRBV4-2
size: few

DNA: TGTGCCAGCAGTTTAAACCCCTCCGGGCCCCAGCATTTT
CDR3: CASSLNPSGPQHF
D: NA
J: TRBJ1-5
V: TRBV28
size: few

DNA: TGCAGTGCTAGGGGGGATGGTGGAAACACCATATATTTT
CDR3: CSARGDGGNTIYF
D: NA
J: TRBJ1-3
V: TRBV20-1
size: few

DNA: TGTGCCAGTGGCTATAGCACAGATACGCAGTATTTT
CDR3: CASGYSTDTQYF
D: NA
J: TRBJ2-3
V: TRBV14
size: few

DNA: TGTGCCAGGGGACAGTTGAACACTGAAGCTTTCTTT
CDR3: CARGQLNTEAFF
D: TRBD1
J: TRBJ1-1
V: TRBV6-4
size: NA

DNA: TGCAGCGTTGTAGGTGGAAACTCCTACAATGAGCAGTTCTTC
CDR3: CSVVGGNSYNEQFF
D: NA
J: TRBJ2-1
V: TRBV29-1
size: NA

DNA: TGCGCCAGCAGCCTCCGACTAGCGGGAGGTCAGGCAGAGACCCAGTACTTC
CDR3: CASSLRLAGGQAETQYF
D: TRBD2
J: TRBJ2-5
V: TRBV5-1
size: few

DNA: TGCGCCAGCAAAACAGGGGATCCGCAGTATTTT
CDR3: CASKTGDPQYF
D: TRBD1
J: TRBJ2-3
V: TRBV5-1
size: NA

DNA: TGTGCCAGCAGCTTAGCGTCCGGGGAGCTGTTTTTT
CDR3: CASSLASGELFF
D: NA
J: TRBJ2-2
V: TRBV11-1
size: many

DNA: TGTGCCAGCAGTGAACAGCTGAACGCTGAAGCTTTCTTT
CDR3: CASSEQLNAEAFF
D: NA
J: TRBJ1-1
V: TRBV2
size: few

DNA: TGCAGTGCTCCACCTGCAGCGGGAGTCCACAATGAGCAGTTCTTC
CDR3: CSAPPAAGVHNEQFF
D: TRBD2
J: TRBJ2-1
V: TRBV20-1
size: once